The 30 T cell receptor beta chains given below trace back to one sample, sequenced in a study of blood T cells in healthy people across ages. PCR was performed a second time for about 7 to 12 cycles using a sample-barcoded 5' primer and a J-beta primer mix. One entry per CDR3 protein results from TCRdb running MiXCR on the 5' RACE reads. The data contain some 800,000 distinct CDR3 sequences, roughly 25% of them singletons. A further study also used this sample, focusing on T cells of mothers and their children.

The sequencing input was blood. The receptors here all came from a boy younger than 18 in good health.

The genes are TRBV7-9 and TRBJ2-1; D gene ambiguous. The end of the DNA aligns better with TRBJ2-5, so the J call may be wrong. CDR1 is SEHNR, CDR2 FQNEAQ, per germline (reference sequence). The CDR3 length is 15 residues. The CDR3 sequence is CASSLVRRTAETQYF. CDR3 in DNA: TGTGCCAGCAGCTTAGTAAGGCGGACCGCAGAGACCCAGTACTTC.

The chain carries TRBV12-3 or TRBV12-4 and TRBJ1-2, with a possible D match to TRBD1 (6 bases). The CDR3 consists of 12 residues. V lost 6 bases and J lost 9, with 14 bases in between. CDR3 loop: CASSTDSLRYTF. The DNA of the CDR3 is TGTGCCAGCAGCACGGACAGCCTGCGCTACACCTTC.

As regards this clonotype: At one end the junction does not follow the germline gene, possibly because of a read error. The chain couples TRBV20-1 to TRBJ2-5, with TRBD2 as a possible D gene (5 bases). The germline V gene has CDR1 DFQATT and CDR2 SNEGSKA (reference sequence). CDR3 length equals 13 residues. CDR3 sequence: CSARVPAGETQYF. The CDR3 DNA follows: TGCAGTGCCAGAGTCCCGGCGGGAGAGACCCAGTACTTC.

The chain couples TRBV6-5 to TRBJ2-1; TRBD1 agrees at 10 bases. The CDR3 totals 14 residues. From germline, CDR1 is MNHEY and CDR2 SVGAGI. J was trimmed by 10 bases and V by 9 bases; bases with no gene match: 12. The CDR3 nucleotides read TGTGCCAGTACACCCGGGACAGGGGCCCAGGAGCAGTTCTTC. This codes for CASTPGTGAQEQFF.

This rearrangement joins TRBV15 to TRBJ1-6; D may be TRBD1 (5 bases). The V gene lost 0 bases and the J gene lost 14 bases, with 8 bases spanning the gap. CDR1 is LNHNV, CDR2 YYDKDF, per germline (reference sequence). The CDR3 length is 12 residues. The CDR3 spells CATSRDRGSLHF. The CDR3 nucleotides are TGTGCCACCAGCAGAGACCGGGGGTCCCTCCACTTT.

This clonotype occurred once. The genes are TRBV2 and TRBJ2-1; tentative D call: TRBD2 (5 bases). V dropped 1 base and J dropped 10 bases, with 11 bases sitting between them. Germline V CDR1 and CDR2: SNHLY, FYNNEI. The CDR3 extends over 13 amino acids. The CDR3 nucleotides read TGTGCCAGCAGTGAAGTACCCGGGAAAGAGCAGTTCTTC. This codes for CASSEVPGKEQFF.

This chain joins TRBV12-3 or TRBV12-4 and TRBJ1-1, with D hard to call. The CDR3 runs to 11 residues. V gave up 3 bases and J gave up 7 bases, with 6 bases separating them. The CDR3 sequence is CASSFADEAFF. The DNA for the CDR3 is TGTGCCAGCAGTTTTGCTGATGAAGCTTTCTTT.

The chain carries TRBV6-6 and TRBJ1-5, with a tentative D call TRBD1 (6 bases). The V and J ends lost 5 bases and 0 bases respectively, with 14 bases between them. The CDR3 sequence is 16 residues long. Germline assignment: CDR1 MNHNY and CDR2 SVGAGI (reference sequence). The CDR3 coding sequence is TGTGCCAGCAGTGCTACCGGGACAACTAGCAATCAGCCCCAGCATTTT. It is translated as CASSATGTTSNQPQHF.

This clonotype occurred a few times. V gene TRBV6-2 or TRBV6-3 combines with J gene TRBJ2-1, with D perhaps TRBD2 (6 bases). Trimming removed 0 bases from V and 8 bases from J, with 17 bases in between. The germline gives CDR1 MNHEY, CDR2 SVGEGT. This CDR3 contains 16 residues. CDR3 nucleotide sequence: TGTGCCAGCAGTTACTCGAGGGCCTCGACGGGGGATGAGCAGTTCTTC. Translation: CASSYSRASTGDEQFF.

This clonotype occurred once. Germline and junction disagree at one end, which may indicate a read error. The V gene is TRBV7-2, the J gene TRBJ2-3; 7 nucleotides agree with TRBD1. Germline CDR1 reads SGHTA; CDR2 reads FQGNSA. The CDR3 length is 15 residues. The CDR3 region is CAGSYNRGVGDTQYF. The CDR3 DNA sequence: TGTGCCGGCAGCTACAACAGGGGAGTAGGAGATACGCAGTATTTT.

This clonotype appeared many times. The chain joins TRBV7-3 to TRBJ2-1; 7 bases fit TRBD1. CDR3 length: 15 amino acids. V gave up 4 bases and J gave up 1 base; unmatched junction bases: 4. Germline lookup yields CDR1 SGHTA and CDR2 FQGTGA. CDR3 sequence (DNA): TGTGCCAGCAGCTCGACGACAGGGTCCTACAATGAGCAGTTCTTC. Translated, it gives CASSSTTGSYNEQFF. Full variable domain (remainder filled in from reference TRBV7-3 and TRBJ2-1): GAGVSQTPSNKVTEKGKYVELRCDPISGHTALYWYRQSLGQGPEFLIYFQGTGAADDSGLPNDRFFAVRPEGSVSTLKIQRTERGDSAVYLCASSSTTGSYNEQFFGPGTRLTVL.

The table lists this clonotype with a few counts. The genes are TRBV4-1 and TRBJ1-5; TRBD1 matches at 9 bases. J gave up 1 base and V 0 bases, and 1 base lay outside the gene matches. Per germline, CDR1 MGHRA and CDR2 YSYEKL. The CDR3 is 16 amino acids. The CDR3, as DNA: TGCGCCAGCAGCCAAGAACAGGGGGCAAGCAATCAGCCCCAGCATTTT. The encoded protein is CASSQEQGASNQPQHF.

This clonotype was seen more than once but under ten times. This chain uses TRBV4-1 with TRBJ2-1; a weak D match, TRBD1 (6 bases). This CDR3 contains 16 residues. Germline-derived CDR1 and CDR2 are MGHRA and YSYEKL. The V end lost 1 base, the J end lost 0 bases, and 10 bases lay between the germline ends. CDR3 sequence (DNA): TGCGCCAGCAGCCAAGGTCCGACAGGCTCCTACAATGAGCAGTTCTTC. It translates to CASSQGPTGSYNEQFF.

This clonotype was recorded a few times. The chain's CDR3 is CASRLMNTEAFF. CDR3 coding DNA: TGTGCCAGCAGACTGATGAACACTGAAGCTTTCTTT. The J gene is TRBJ1-1, the V gene TRBV7-9; D unresolved. This CDR3 comprises 12 residues. V was cut by 6 bases and J by 0 bases, with 5 bases left in between. Per the germline V gene, CDR1 is SEHNR and CDR2 is FQNEAQ (reference sequence). The whole variable domain, remainder taken from reference TRBV7-9 and TRBJ1-1, is DTGVSQNPRHKITKRGQNVTFRCDPISEHNRLYWYRQTLGQGPEFLTYFQNEAQLEKSRLLSDRFSAERPKGSFSTLEIQRTEQGDSAMYLCASRLMNTEAFFGQGTRLTVV.

This clonotype was found a few times. The DNA for the CDR3 is TGTGCCAGCAGCCCGGTGACAGGAGGTGGCTACACCTTC. Translation: CASSPVTGGGYTF. The chain joins TRBV7-2 to TRBJ1-2, with D tentatively TRBD1 (6 bases). V was cut by 5 bases and J by 7 bases, with 14 bases left in between. The CDR3 contains 13 residues. CDR1 is SGHTA and CDR2 is FQGNSA in the germline V gene.

This clonotype has at least ten counts. V is TRBV6-6 and J is TRBJ2-5; a possible D gene is TRBD2 (6 bases). The CDR3 loop spans 16 amino acids. Germline-derived CDR1 and CDR2 are MNHNY and SVGAGI (reference sequence). Trimming stripped 6 bases from V and 5 bases from J, with 22 bases between. The CDR3 loop is CASSPTSLPIRETQYF. Written as DNA, the CDR3 is TGTGCCAGCAGCCCGACTAGTCTACCGATCAGGGAGACCCAGTACTTC.

V usage is TRBV7-9 and J usage is TRBJ2-5, with D possibly matching TRBD2 (5 bases). The length of the CDR3 is 14 residues. CDR1 and CDR2 from the germline V gene are SEHNR and FQNEAQ (reference sequence). The ends were cut back, 0 bases at V and 6 bases at J, with 11 bases in the middle. CDR3 in DNA: TGTGCCAGCAGCTTAGCGGCGGGCGAAAAGACCCAGTACTTC. It codes for CASSLAAGEKTQYF.

This clonotype was counted a few times. This chain joins TRBV20-1 and TRBJ2-5; 9 bases align to TRBD2. With the DNA end fitting TRBJ2-7 better, the J assignment may be wrong. The CDR3 loop spans 14 amino acids. Looked up from germline, CDR1 is DFQATT and CDR2 is SNEGSKA (reference sequence). The CDR3 is CSAREGGGAYEQYF. The CDR3 DNA reads as TGCAGTGCTAGAGAGGGCGGGGGGGCCTACGAGCAGTACTTC.

The V gene is TRBV29-1, the J gene TRBJ2-2; 9 bases line up with TRBD1. J gave up 4 bases and V 2 bases, and 14 bases lay outside the gene matches. The CDR3 length is 18 residues. The germline CDR1 and CDR2 sequences are SQVTM and ANQGSEA. The CDR3 DNA is TGCAGCGTTGAACCTTGGGACAGGGAGGGGCGCGGCACCGGGGAGCTGTTTTTT. It encodes CSVEPWDREGRGTGELFF.

The V gene is TRBV3-1, the J gene TRBJ1-2; weak D call: TRBD1 (5 bases). V lost 3 bases and J 5 bases, leaving 16 bases between the germline ends. This CDR3 comprises 15 residues. Germline CDR1 reads LGHDT; CDR2 reads YNNKEL (reference sequence). This CDR3 is CASSQGDSRGYGYTF. The CDR3 region has the DNA TGTGCCAGCAGCCAGGGGGATTCCCGGGGGTATGGCTACACCTTC.

This clonotype was observed a few times. The chain carries TRBV12-3 or TRBV12-4 and TRBJ1-1; D remains ambiguous. The V end lost 7 bases, the J end lost 3 bases, and 21 bases lay between the germline ends. The CDR3 is made up of 16 amino acids. The DNA of the CDR3 is TGTGCCAGCATCGGCGGAGGGTTAGGAGTCGACACTGAAGCTTTCTTT. This translates into CASIGGGLGVDTEAFF.

The chain has TRBV9 and TRBJ2-5; perhaps TRBD2 as D (5 bases). Trimming removed 1 base at V and 4 bases at J, with 14 bases between. CDR1 is SGDLS, CDR2 YYNGEE, per germline. This CDR3 is 15 amino acids long. CDR3 bases: TGTGCCAGCAGCGTATCGGATAGCGTTCGAGAGACCCAGTACTTC. Translated, it gives CASSVSDSVRETQYF. The entire variable domain, with the rest obtained from reference TRBV9 and TRBJ2-5, is as follows: DSGVTQTPKHLITATGQRVTLRCSPRSGDLSVYWYQQSLDQGLQFLIQYYNGEERAKGNILERFSAQQFPDLHSELNLSSLELGDSALYFCASSVSDSVRETQYFGPGTRLLVL.

The CDR3 protein is CASRPRGVGYEQYF. The CDR3 region has the DNA TGTGCCAGCAGACCGAGGGGGGTCGGGTACGAGCAGTACTTC. The rearrangement uses TRBV13 and TRBJ2-7; either TRBD1 or TRBD2 may fit D (6 bases each). The CDR3 spans 14 residues. The germline V gene has CDR1 PRHDT and CDR2 FYEKMQ (reference sequence). Trimming took off 6 bases at V and 4 bases at J, with 16 bases between the two ends.

V and J are TRBV7-8 and TRBJ1-1, with D hard to call. CDR1 SGHVS and CDR2 FQNEAQ come from the germline V gene. V shed 7 bases and J shed 4 bases, with 16 bases lying between them. CDR3 length: 14 amino acids. CDR3 in amino acids: CASILRGSSTEAFF. DNA for the CDR3: TGTGCCAGCATCCTCCGCGGGTCGAGCACTGAAGCTTTCTTT.

This clonotype turned up a few times. The V call is TRBV10-2, the J call TRBJ1-1, with D tentatively TRBD1 (6 bases). Germline V lookup: CDR1 WSHSY, CDR2 SAAADI. V was shortened by 9 bases and J by 4 bases, with 15 bases between the two germline ends. This CDR3 spans 13 amino acids. The CDR3 nucleotides are TGCGCCAGTGTTGGGAGGGGGAGCACTGAAGCTTTCTTT. Translated: CASVGRGSTEAFF.

A few counts support this clonotype. The chain has TRBV7-9 and TRBJ1-2; no definite D call. V shed 2 bases and J shed 6 bases, with 7 bases lying between them. Germline loops: CDR1 SEHNR, CDR2 FQNEAQ (reference sequence). CDR3 length: 12 residues. CDR3: CASSLHSDGYTF. CDR3 nucleotide sequence: TGTGCCAGCAGCTTACACAGCGATGGCTACACCTTC.

The chain joins TRBV3-1 to TRBJ2-5, with TRBD2 identical over 13 bases. The J call could be wrong; TRBJ2-1 is a better fit for the DNA end. Germline CDR1 and CDR2: LGHDT and YNNKEL (reference sequence). The CDR3 runs to 15 residues. CDR3 loop: CASSHSLAGGYEQFF. CDR3 nucleotides: TGTGCCAGCAGCCATTCACTAGCGGGAGGGTATGAGCAGTTCTTC.

The V call is TRBV7-2, the J call TRBJ1-1; a possible D gene is TRBD1 (6 bases). Trimming removed 5 bases from V and 4 bases from J, with 23 bases in between. Looked up from germline, CDR1 is SGHTA and CDR2 is FQGNSA. This CDR3 has 17 amino acids. CDR3 nucleotides: TGTGCCAGCAGCGCCCTAGCGGACAGCATGCAAGTCACTGAAGCTTTCTTT. Its protein is CASSALADSMQVTEAFF.

The chain has TRBV9 and TRBJ1-2; weak D call: TRBD1 (5 bases). Per the germline V gene, CDR1 is SGDLS and CDR2 is YYNGEE. V lost 6 bases and J lost 4, with 7 bases in between. The CDR3 is 11 residues long. CDR3 region: CASKGIYGYTF. The CDR3 region has the DNA TGTGCCAGCAAGGGGATCTATGGCTACACCTTC.

This clonotype has more than one count but fewer than ten. V gene TRBV6-6 combines with J gene TRBJ2-7; D gene ambiguous. V lost 7 bases and J 0 bases, leaving 7 bases between the germline ends. CDR1 is MNHNY, CDR2 SVGAGI, per germline (reference sequence). CDR3 length equals 12 residues. The CDR3 DNA is TGTGCCAGCACACGGGCCTCCTACGAGCAGTACTTC. Its translation is CASTRASYEQYF.